This T cell receptor (beta chain) was retrieved from a study of shared clonotypes between healthy human individuals. The CDR3 covers 15 residues. The V and J ends lost 1 base and 2 bases respectively, with 10 bases between them. The germline gives CDR1 SNHLY, CDR2 FYNNEI. This was a deep-level run. TCRdb's copy holds only in-frame clones and misses some; the assay was immunoSEQ multiplex PCR. The sample has 97,000 or so clones, more than 45% seen once. The genes are TRBV2 and TRBJ2-3; D possibly corresponds to TRBD1 (5 bases). Sample: PBMCs. The source of this sequence is a woman aged 40-49 years in good health. Some clones in this sample may be carry-over from other donors' samples. The CDR3 region is CASSEDRLTTDTQYF. The CDR3 nucleotides read TGTGCCAGCAGTGAAGACAGGCTGACCACAGATACGCAGTATTTT.